This T cell receptor (beta chain) was recovered during a study of CD8 T cells in Susac syndrome. Random hexamers were used to reverse transcribe roughly 0.5 to 1 ug of RNA. Amplification of the TCR beta CDR3 was carried out by immunoSEQ multiplex PCR, which spanned a total of 54 Vbeta and 13 Jbeta segments. Each CDR3 protein is one row after TCRdb ran MiXCR on the immunoSEQ multiplex PCR reads. The sample shows some 160,000 distinct CDR3 sequences, approximately 96% of them seen only once. The V gene lost 1 base and the J gene lost 2 bases, with 9 bases spanning the gap. The CDR3 contains 14 residues. The germline CDR1 and CDR2 sequences are MGHRA and YSYEKL. High-throughput TCR beta sequencing covered peripheral CD8+ and CD4+ T cells. Treatment-naive patients with stable or active relapsing-remitting disease were the multiple sclerosis controls. It was negative isolation that provided the CD8+ and CD4+ T cells, whereas TEMRA cells were enriched by FACS.

The specimen was CD8+ T cells from PBMCs. The chain employs TRBV4-1 and TRBJ2-7; D may be TRBD2 (5 bases). The receptor was derived from a human donor with multiple sclerosis. The CDR3 loop is CASSQGTRAYEQYF. CDR3 sequence (DNA): TGCGCCAGCAGCCAAGGAACTAGAGCCTACGAGCAGTACTTC.